Shown below are 18 T cell receptor beta chains from a single sample sequenced in a study of blood T cell repertoires in COVID-19. Some clones are missing from TCRdb's copy, which holds only in-frame ones; the method was immunoSEQ multiplex PCR. The table includes over 150,000 clones, roughly 88% detected once. The source material was peripheral blood. Receptors were obtained from a woman in her 40s with COVID-19, enrolled during active disease.

On this clone: At one of its ends the junction is not consistent with the germline gene, which may arise from a read error. CDR3 region: CASSVLAGVVNF. The CDR3 region has the DNA TGTGCCAGCAGTGTCTTAGCGGGAGTGGTAAATTTT. The chain employs TRBV6-4 and TRBJ2-3, with 9 positions matching TRBD2. This CDR3 has 12 amino acids. The germline gives CDR1 MRHNA, CDR2 SNTAGT.

The chain recombines TRBV5-1 with TRBJ1-4; tentative D call: TRBD1 (6 bases). The CDR3 consists of 14 residues. V lost 4 bases and J 5 bases, leaving 12 bases between the germline ends. The germline gives CDR1 SGHRS, CDR2 YFSETQ. The CDR3 sequence: CASSQAGANEKLFF. The CDR3 DNA reads as TGCGCCAGCAGCCAAGCAGGGGCGAATGAAAAACTGTTTTTT.

This clone was observed a handful of times. The chain is built from TRBV21-1 and TRBJ2-5; no check of the table's D call, TRBD1, against the DNA was made. TRBV21-1 is given as a pseudogene. CDR3 size: 18 residues. The CDR3 DNA sequence: TGTGCCAGCAGCAATTCAGGTGGGGACAGGGGGCCTAAAGAGACCCAGTACTTC. This gives the protein CASSNSGGDRGPKETQYF.

V usage is TRBV27 and J usage is TRBJ1-4; D is uncertain. The germline V gene encodes CDR1 MNHEY and CDR2 SMNVEV (reference sequence). Trimming shortened V by 2 bases and J by 0 bases, and 10 bases separated the two germline ends. This CDR3 has 16 residues. The CDR3 spells CASSLNSVATNEKLFF. The CDR3 coding sequence is TGTGCCAGCAGTTTAAATTCAGTTGCAACTAATGAAAAACTGTTTTTT.

The chain is built from TRBV19 and TRBJ2-1, with TRBD2 identical over 11 bases. This CDR3 comprises 15 residues. The trim removed 6 bases at V and 2 bases at J, leaving 3 bases unmatched. Looked up from germline, CDR1 is LNHDA and CDR2 is SQIVND (reference sequence). This CDR3 reads CASSRLAGTYNEQFF. CDR3 bases: TGTGCCAGTAGCCGACTAGCGGGAACCTACAATGAGCAGTTCTTC. The full variable domain, in which reference TRBV19 and TRBJ2-1 provide the parts outside the CDR3, is DGGITQSPKYLFRKEGQNVTLSCEQNLNHDAMYWYRQDPGQGLRLIYYSQIVNDFQKGDIAEGYSVSREKKESFPLTVTSAQKNPTAFYLCASSRLAGTYNEQFFGPGTRLTVL.

The rearrangement joins TRBV5-4 to TRBJ2-5; D possibly corresponds to TRBD1 (6 bases). The length of the CDR3 is 12 residues. Trimming pared 2 bases from V and 5 bases from J, leaving 7 bases between. Germline V gives CDR1 SGHNT, CDR2 YYREEE (reference sequence). The CDR3 loop is CASSFGQETQYF. CDR3 coding DNA: TGTGCCAGCAGCTTCGGACAGGAGACCCAGTACTTC.

CDR3 protein: CASSIGRGQGTDGYTF. CDR3 DNA sequence: TGTGCCAGTAGTATTGGCCGAGGACAGGGTACGGATGGCTACACCTTC. The V gene is TRBV19, the J gene TRBJ1-2, with 8 positions matching TRBD1. Germline CDR1 reads LNHDA; CDR2 reads SQIVND (reference sequence). The ends lost 3 bases at V and 6 bases at J; junction bases unmatched: 12. CDR3 size: 16 residues.

The chain recombines TRBV5-1 with TRBJ1-2; 8 bases fit TRBD1. With V trimmed by 0 bases and J by 8 bases, 3 bases remained unmatched. This CDR3 comprises 13 residues. Germline lookup yields CDR1 SGHRS and CDR2 YFSETQ. CDR3 protein: CASSLAGGDGYTF. In DNA, the CDR3 is TGCGCCAGCAGCTTGGCAGGGGGCGACGGCTACACCTTC.

This chain uses TRBV7-9 with TRBJ1-2; 8 positions agree with TRBD1. The CDR3 totals 13 residues. The J segment lost 8 bases and the V segment lost 5 bases, leaving 7 bases of the junction unmatched. Germline V lookup: CDR1 SEHNR, CDR2 FQNEAQ (reference sequence). CDR3 coding DNA: TGTGCCAGCAGCCAAGACAGGGGTGTAGGCTACACCTTC. This gives the protein CASSQDRGVGYTF. Supplemented by reference TRBV7-9 and TRBJ1-2, the full variable domain reads DTGVSQNPRHKITKRGQNVTFRCDPISEHNRLYWYRQTLGQGPEFLTYFQNEAQLEKSRLLSDRFSAERPKGSFSTLEIQRTEQGDSAMYLCASSQDRGVGYTFGSGTRLTVV.

J is TRBJ1-1 and V is TRBV27; D remains unclear. The V end was cut by 1 base, the J end by 0 bases, with 12 bases between. Per germline, CDR1 MNHEY and CDR2 SMNVEV (reference sequence). This CDR3 comprises 16 residues. The CDR3 sequence is CASSLYSGRLNTEAFF. In nucleotides, the CDR3 is TGTGCCAGCAGTTTATATAGCGGGAGGTTGAACACTGAAGCTTTCTTT.

The rearrangement links TRBV29-1 to TRBJ2-1; TRBD1 matches 10 bases. Germline V lookup: CDR1 SQVTM, CDR2 ANQGSEA. The CDR3 consists of 20 residues. With 1 base clipped from V and 2 bases from J, the junction kept 17 bases outside the gene matches. DNA for the CDR3: TGCAGCGTTGAAGGGCTGCCGGGACAGGGGTCGGGAAGCACCTACAATGAGCAGTTCTTC. It translates to CSVEGLPGQGSGSTYNEQFF.

The genes are TRBV7-2 and TRBJ1-5, with TRBD1 identical over 7 bases. Per germline, CDR1 SGHTA and CDR2 FQGNSA. The CDR3 loop spans 17 amino acids. The junction had 10 bases not matched to a gene; V was cut back by 4 bases and J by 1 base. In DNA form, the CDR3 reads TGTGCCAGCAGCTCAGGGGGTGGGAGGTGGAGCAATCAGCCCCAGCATTTT. It specifies CASSSGGGRWSNQPQHF.

The table lists this clone with many counts. This chain connects TRBV9 to TRBJ1-1; unclear D gene. V gave up 4 bases and J gave up 5 bases, with 21 bases separating them. Germline lookup yields CDR1 SGDLS and CDR2 YYNGEE. The CDR3 length is 16 residues. The CDR3 loop is CASSPISSPGETEAFF. In DNA, the CDR3 is TGTGCCAGCAGCCCGATTTCTTCTCCTGGAGAGACTGAAGCTTTCTTT.

This clone appeared once. The chain combines TRBV6-2 or TRBV6-3 with TRBJ2-1, with 12 bases identical to TRBD2. There are 15 residues in the CDR3. Germline assignment: CDR1 MNHEY and CDR2 SVGEGT. V was pared by 2 bases and J by 4 bases, with 0 bases of the junction left unmatched. The CDR3 loop reads CASSYTSGGYNEQFF. CDR3 DNA sequence: TGTGCCAGCAGTTACACTAGCGGGGGGTACAATGAGCAGTTCTTC.

This clone was picked up one time. The gene calls are TRBV9 and TRBJ1-5, with D tentatively TRBD1 (5 bases). CDR3 length equals 14 residues. Looked up from germline, CDR1 is SGDLS and CDR2 is YYNGEE. Trimming took off 3 bases at V and 4 bases at J, with 11 bases between the two ends. The CDR3 sequence is CASSERQWNQPQHF. In DNA form, the CDR3 reads TGTGCCAGCAGCGAGAGACAGTGGAATCAGCCCCAGCATTTT.

The chain employs TRBV24-1 and TRBJ2-3, with D perhaps matching TRBD2 (6 bases). CDR1 and CDR2 (germline): KGHDR, SFDVKD. V lost 5 bases and J lost 6, with 14 bases in between. The CDR3 is 14 amino acids. In DNA form, the CDR3 reads TGTGCCACCAGTGCCCCGGGGGTGGGGGATACGCAGTATTTT. It codes for CATSAPGVGDTQYF.

The V call is TRBV5-1, the J call TRBJ2-7; a possible D gene is TRBD2 (5 bases). This CDR3 contains 16 residues. V lost 0 bases and J lost 2, with 15 bases in between. Germline loops: CDR1 SGHRS, CDR2 YFSETQ. The CDR3 loop is CASSLGGASAPYEQYF. The CDR3 DNA is TGCGCCAGCAGCTTGGGGGGAGCCTCCGCCCCCTACGAGCAGTACTTC.

The rearrangement uses TRBV28 and TRBJ2-1; TRBD1 matches at 9 bases. V shed 6 bases and J 7 bases; nucleotides not matched to a gene: 7. The CDR3 consists of 14 residues. The V gene's germline CDR1 is MDHEN and CDR2 SYDVKM. The CDR3 spells CASSRQGGWNEQFF. Here the CDR3 DNA reads TGTGCCAGCAGCAGACAGGGGGGTTGGAATGAGCAGTTCTTC.